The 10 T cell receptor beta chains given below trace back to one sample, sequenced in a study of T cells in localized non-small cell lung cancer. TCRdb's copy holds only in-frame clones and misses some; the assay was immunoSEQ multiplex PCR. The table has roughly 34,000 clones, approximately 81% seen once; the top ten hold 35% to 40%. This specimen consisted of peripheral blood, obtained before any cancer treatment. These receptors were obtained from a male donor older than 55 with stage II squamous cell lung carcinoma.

The CDR3 loop reads CASGRQVAEAFF. As DNA, the CDR3 is TGTGCCAGCGGACGACAGGTAGCTGAAGCTTTCTTT. The chain is built from TRBV2 and TRBJ1-1, with a possible D match to TRBD1 (6 bases). With 8 bases removed from V and 6 bases from J, the gap between germline ends came to 13 bases. Per germline, CDR1 SNHLY and CDR2 FYNNEI. This CDR3 region has 12 residues. Full variable domain (outside the CDR3, taken from reference TRBV2 and TRBJ1-1): EPEVTQTPSHQVTQMGQEVILRCVPISNHLYFYWYRQILGQKVEFLVSFYNNEISEKSEIFDDQFSVERPDGSNFTLKIRSTKLEDSAMYFCASGRQVAEAFFGQGTRLTVV.

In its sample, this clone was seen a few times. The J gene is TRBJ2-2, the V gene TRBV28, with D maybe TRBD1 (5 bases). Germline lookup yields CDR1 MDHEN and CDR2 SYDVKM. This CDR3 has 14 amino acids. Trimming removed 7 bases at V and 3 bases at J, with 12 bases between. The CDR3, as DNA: TGTGCCAGCACCTTTCAGGGTTACACCGGGGAGCTGTTTTTT. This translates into CASTFQGYTGELFF. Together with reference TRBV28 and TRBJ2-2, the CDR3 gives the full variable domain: DVKVTQSSRYLVKRTGEKVFLECVQDMDHENMFWYRQDPGLGLRLIYFSYDVKMKEKGDIPEGYSVSREKKERFSLILESASTNQTSMYLCASTFQGYTGELFFGEGSRLTVL.

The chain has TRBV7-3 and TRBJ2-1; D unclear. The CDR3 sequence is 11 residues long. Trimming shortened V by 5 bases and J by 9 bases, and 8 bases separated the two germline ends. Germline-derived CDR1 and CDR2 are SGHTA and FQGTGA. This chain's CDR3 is CASSLSSEQFF. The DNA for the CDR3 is TGTGCCAGCAGCCTTAGTAGTGAGCAGTTCTTC.

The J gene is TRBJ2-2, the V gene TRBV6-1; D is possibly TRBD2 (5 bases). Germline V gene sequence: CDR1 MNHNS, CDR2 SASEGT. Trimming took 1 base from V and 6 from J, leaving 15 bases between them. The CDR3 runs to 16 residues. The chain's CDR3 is CASSEVEGVYAGELFF. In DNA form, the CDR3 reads TGTGCCAGCAGTGAAGTCGAGGGCGTGTATGCCGGGGAGCTGTTTTTT.

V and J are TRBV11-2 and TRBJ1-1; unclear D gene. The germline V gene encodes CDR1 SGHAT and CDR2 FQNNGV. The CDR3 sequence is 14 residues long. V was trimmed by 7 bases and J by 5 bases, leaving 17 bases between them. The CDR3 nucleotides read TGTGCCAGCAAGAACGCGCAGGCGAGTACTGAAGCTTTCTTT. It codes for CASKNAQASTEAFF.

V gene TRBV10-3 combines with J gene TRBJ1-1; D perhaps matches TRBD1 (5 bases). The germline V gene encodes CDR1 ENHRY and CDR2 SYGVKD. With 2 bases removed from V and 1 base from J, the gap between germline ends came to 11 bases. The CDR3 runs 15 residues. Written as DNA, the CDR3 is TGTGCCATCAGTGAGGCGACAGACCGGAACACTGAAGCTTTCTTT. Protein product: CAISEATDRNTEAFF.

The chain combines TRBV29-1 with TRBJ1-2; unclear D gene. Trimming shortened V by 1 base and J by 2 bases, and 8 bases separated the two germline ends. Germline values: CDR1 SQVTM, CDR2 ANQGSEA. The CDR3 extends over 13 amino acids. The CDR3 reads CSVEAGQNYGYTF. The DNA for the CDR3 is TGCAGCGTTGAAGCGGGCCAGAACTATGGCTACACCTTC.

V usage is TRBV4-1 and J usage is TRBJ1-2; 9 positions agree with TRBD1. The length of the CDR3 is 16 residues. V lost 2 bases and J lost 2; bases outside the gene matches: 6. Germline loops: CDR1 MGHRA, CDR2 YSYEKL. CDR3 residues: CASSQLFGQGNYGYTF. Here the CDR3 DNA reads TGCGCCAGCAGCCAACTATTTGGACAGGGGAACTATGGCTACACCTTC.

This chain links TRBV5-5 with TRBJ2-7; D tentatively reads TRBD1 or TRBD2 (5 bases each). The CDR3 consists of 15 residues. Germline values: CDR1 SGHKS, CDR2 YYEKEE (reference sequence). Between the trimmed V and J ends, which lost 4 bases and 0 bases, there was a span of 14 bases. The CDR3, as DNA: TGTGCCAGCAGCCTAGAGGGACCGAGCTCCTACGAGCAGTACTTC. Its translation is CASSLEGPSSYEQYF.

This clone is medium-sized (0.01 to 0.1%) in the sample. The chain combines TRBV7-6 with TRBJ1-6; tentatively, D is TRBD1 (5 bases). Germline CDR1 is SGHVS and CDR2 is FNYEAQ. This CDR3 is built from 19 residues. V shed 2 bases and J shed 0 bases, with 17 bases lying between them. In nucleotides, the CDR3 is TGTGCCAGCAGCTTACGTGAGGGGACCGGGAGCTCCTATAATTCACCCCTCCACTTT. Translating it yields CASSLREGTGSSYNSPLHF. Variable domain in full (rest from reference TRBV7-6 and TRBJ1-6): GAGVSQSPRYKVTKRGQDVALRCDPISGHVSLYWYRQALGQGPEFLTYFNYEAQQDKSGLPNDRFSAERPEGSISTLTIQRTEQRDSAMYRCASSLREGTGSSYNSPLHFGNGTRLTVT.